The 24 T cell receptor beta chains presented below share a single source sample, sequenced in a study of identical twins listed by TCRdb under 2016. Library creation used 5' RACE. The sample was run on an Illumina HiSeq 2000. Using fastp trimming at Q25 and MiXCR clonotype assembly, TCRdb reanalyzed the public sequencing data and kept in-frame beta chains. Every entry covers one CDR3 protein and lists the most common genes and DNA from its rows. The sample table shows some 760,000 distinct CDR3 sequences, and roughly 18% are seen once. The ten largest account for about an eighth of the sample. These same records also appear under a second study, on T cells expressing NK-cell markers.

Sequencing input: PBMCs. These TCRs come from a woman under 30 in good health.

This clonotype occurred a few times. One end of the junction is discordant with germline, which a read error may explain. The chain links TRBV3-1 to TRBJ2-3; D possibly uses TRBD1 or TRBD2 (5 bases each). The CDR3 extends over 12 amino acids. Germline CDR1 and CDR2: LGHDT and YNNKEL (reference sequence). DNA of the CDR3: TGTGCCAGCAGCCCAAACGCAGGGACGCTCCATTTT. It yields the protein CASSPNAGTLHF.

The table lists this clonotype with a few counts. The J gene is TRBJ2-5, the V gene TRBV5-1; possibly TRBD1 for D (5 bases). This CDR3 contains 14 residues. The V end was cut by 1 base, the J end by 1 base, with 8 bases between. Per the germline V gene, CDR1 is SGHRS and CDR2 is YFSETQ. CDR3 region: CASSLFDSQETQYF. The CDR3, as DNA: TGCGCCAGCAGCTTGTTTGACAGCCAAGAGACCCAGTACTTC.

This clonotype has a count of ten or more. The chain is built from TRBV12-3 or TRBV12-4 and TRBJ2-1; no reliable D call. The V and J ends lost 4 bases and 4 bases respectively, with 11 bases between them. This CDR3 comprises 14 residues. The CDR3 nucleotides read TGTGCCAGCAGTTCCCGGCCCCCTTACAATGAGCAGTTCTTC. Translated, it gives CASSSRPPYNEQFF.

Only a few counts were recorded for this clonotype. This rearrangement joins TRBV5-1 to TRBJ2-3, with D uncertain. CDR3 length equals 15 residues. V was trimmed by 0 bases and J by 0 bases, leaving 8 bases between them. Per germline, CDR1 SGHRS and CDR2 YFSETQ. The CDR3 is CASSLEPVSTDTQYF. DNA for the CDR3: TGCGCCAGCAGCTTGGAACCCGTTAGCACAGATACGCAGTATTTT. The full variable domain, its missing parts supplied by reference TRBV5-1 and TRBJ2-3, is KAGVTQTPRYLIKTRGQQVTLSCSPISGHRSVSWYQQTPGQGLQFLFEYFSETQRNKGNFPGRFSGRQFSNSRSEMNVSTLELGDSALYLCASSLEPVSTDTQYFGPGTRLTVL.

This clonotype was recorded a few times. The V and J genes are TRBV4-3 and TRBJ2-7; 8 nucleotides line up with TRBD1. This CDR3 is 15 amino acids long. Germline loops: CDR1 LGHNA, CDR2 YSLEER. With 3 bases clipped from V and 1 base from J, the junction kept 5 bases outside the gene matches. The CDR3 DNA is TGCGCCAGCAGCCACGCAGGGGGCCAATCCTACGAGCAGTACTTC. Protein: CASSHAGGQSYEQYF.

The chain combines TRBV5-4 with TRBJ1-1; no firm D call. The CDR3 runs 13 residues. Between the trimmed V and J ends, which lost 2 bases and 5 bases, there was a span of 10 bases. CDR1 is SGHNT and CDR2 is YYREEE in the germline V gene (reference sequence). The CDR3 DNA sequence: TGTGCCAGCAGCTTTCAACAATGGACTGAAGCTTTCTTT. This translates into CASSFQQWTEAFF.

This clonotype was detected a few times. The rearrangement links TRBV12-5 to TRBJ1-6, with 7 bases that match TRBD1. Losses at the gene ends were 7 bases for V and 10 bases for J; bases not matched to a gene: 13. Per the germline V gene, CDR1 is LGHNT and CDR2 is FRNRAP. There are 15 residues in the CDR3. The CDR3 here is CASALRTGLTSPLHF. DNA of the CDR3: TGTGCTAGTGCCCTCAGGACAGGTTTGACCTCACCCCTCCACTTT.

This rearrangement joins TRBV5-1 to TRBJ2-1; possible D gene TRBD1, 5 bases. Trimming removed 3 bases at V and 5 bases at J, with 18 bases between. The CDR3 totals 16 residues. CDR1 is SGHRS, CDR2 YFSETQ, per germline. CDR3 bases: TGCGCCAGCAGCTCGAGACAGCGCCTAGAAAACAATGAGCAGTTCTTC. Amino acid sequence: CASSSRQRLENNEQFF.

This clonotype was seen only a few times. This rearrangement joins TRBV20-1 to TRBJ2-1; 9 bases are shared with TRBD2. Germline trimming cut 4 bases from V and 7 bases from J; bases unmatched to any gene: 8. The CDR3 length is 14 residues. Looked up from germline, CDR1 is DFQATT and CDR2 is SNEGSKA (reference sequence). The CDR3 region is CSATPGLAHNEQFF. CDR3 DNA: TGCAGTGCTACCCCGGGACTAGCCCATAATGAGCAGTTCTTC.

V is TRBV7-2 and J is TRBJ2-7; TRBD2 matches at 7 bases. The CDR3 runs to 14 residues. Germline V gene lookup returns CDR1 SGHTA and CDR2 FQGNSA. After removal of 5 bases from V and 2 bases from J, the junction contained 6 bases not matched to a gene. The CDR3 DNA follows: TGTGCCAGCAGCCAGACGGGAGGCGCCTACGAGCAGTACTTC. Translation gives CASSQTGGAYEQYF.

This chain uses TRBV15 with TRBJ2-1, with D possibly being TRBD2 (6 bases). Germline lookup yields CDR1 LNHNV and CDR2 YYDKDF (reference sequence). V was clipped by 0 bases and J by 3 bases, with 15 bases between them. The CDR3 is made up of 17 amino acids. The CDR3 nucleotides read TGTGCCACCAGCAGAGATGGAACGGGAGCCGACTACAATGAGCAGTTCTTC. Translating it yields CATSRDGTGADYNEQFF.

This clonotype has at least ten counts. The genes are TRBV20-1 and TRBJ2-5, with 11 positions matching TRBD2. Germline V gene data show CDR1 as DFQATT and CDR2 as SNEGSKA (reference sequence). The CDR3 consists of 15 residues. J was trimmed by 4 bases and V by 2 bases; bases with no gene match: 6. As DNA, the CDR3 is TGCAGTGCTAGACGTAGCGGGGGGGCCCCAGAGACCCAGTACTTC. Protein product: CSARRSGGAPETQYF.

The J gene is TRBJ1-2, the V gene TRBV20-1; no definite D call. V dropped 3 bases and J dropped 7 bases, with 9 bases sitting between them. Germline V gene sequence: CDR1 DFQATT, CDR2 SNEGSKA (reference sequence). The CDR3 runs to 11 residues. The CDR3 loop is CSASMGAGYTF. In DNA, the CDR3 is TGCAGTGCTAGTATGGGAGCTGGCTACACCTTC.

This clonotype has a handful of counts. The rearrangement links TRBV20-1 to TRBJ2-1; 7 nucleotides agree with TRBD2. The CDR3 length is 15 residues. Germline V lookup: CDR1 DFQATT, CDR2 SNEGSKA (reference sequence). V shed 5 bases, J shed 10 bases, and the junction held 17 bases outside the gene matches. CDR3 nucleotides: TGCAGTGCTCGTAGGCTAGCGGTGGCCGGGGCAGAGCAGTTCTTC. Amino acids: CSARRLAVAGAEQFF.

The chain has TRBV27 and TRBJ2-7; 8 nucleotides agree with TRBD1. Germline lookup yields CDR1 MNHEY and CDR2 SMNVEV (reference sequence). J lost 7 bases, V lost 1 base, and 9 bases had no gene match. This CDR3 spans 15 amino acids. CDR3 loop: CASSLLGQAPEEQYF. Here the CDR3 DNA reads TGTGCCAGCAGTTTATTGGGACAGGCGCCCGAGGAGCAGTACTTC.

This clonotype turned up a few times. The chain recombines TRBV5-1 with TRBJ1-1; D is uncertain. Germline CDR1 is SGHRS and CDR2 is YFSETQ. V lost 0 bases, J lost 0 bases, and 9 bases lay in between. There are 15 residues in the CDR3. As DNA, the CDR3 is TGCGCCAGCAGCTTGGGTTCCGTCGTGAACACTGAAGCTTTCTTT. Translating gives CASSLGSVVNTEAFF.

V is TRBV20-1 and J is TRBJ2-7; D is unclear. Trimming pared 1 base from V and 0 bases from J, leaving 7 bases between. Germline-derived CDR1 and CDR2 are DFQATT and SNEGSKA (reference sequence). This CDR3 is 13 amino acids long. The CDR3 coding sequence is TGCAGTGCTAGAGGTAGCATCTCCTACGAGCAGTACTTC. Its protein product is CSARGSISYEQYF.

The chain combines TRBV6-2 or TRBV6-3 with TRBJ1-1; D call uncertain. The CDR3 sequence is 12 residues long. V was cut by 9 bases and J by 10 bases, with 18 bases left in between. The germline CDR1 and CDR2 sequences are MNHEY and SVGEGT. The CDR3 is CARRIYPGRAFF. The CDR3 coding sequence is TGTGCCAGGAGAATATATCCGGGGAGAGCTTTCTTT.

As DNA, the CDR3 is TGTGCCAGCAGCCGATCAGGTTTGAGCTCTGGGGCCAACGTCCTGACTTTC. This encodes CASSRSGLSSGANVLTF. The V call is TRBV7-9, the J call TRBJ2-6, with D hard to call. The CDR3 loop spans 17 amino acids. Germline values: CDR1 SEHNR, CDR2 FQNEAQ (reference sequence). V was trimmed by 5 bases and J by 0 bases, leaving 14 bases between them.

This clonotype was counted a few times. The gene calls are TRBV29-1 and TRBJ2-7, with unresolved D. The CDR3 is made up of 13 amino acids. With 8 bases removed from V and 1 base from J, the gap between germline ends came to 15 bases. Germline V gives CDR1 SQVTM, CDR2 ANQGSEA. The CDR3: CSYQDALSYEQYF. CDR3 coding DNA: TGCAGCTACCAGGACGCGCTATCCTACGAGCAGTACTTC.

The chain is built from TRBV5-1 and TRBJ1-1; D is unclear. V lost 0 bases, J lost 6 bases, and 9 bases lay in between. There are 13 residues in the CDR3. The germline V gene has CDR1 SGHRS and CDR2 YFSETQ. CDR3 protein: CASSLESGPEAFF. CDR3 DNA sequence: TGCGCCAGCAGCTTGGAATCAGGCCCTGAAGCTTTCTTT.

This clonotype was found a few times. The rearrangement joins TRBV10-3 to TRBJ1-2; no clear D. The length of the CDR3 is 12 residues. V lost 2 bases and J 6 bases, leaving 7 bases between the germline ends. From germline, CDR1 is ENHRY and CDR2 SYGVKD. CDR3 in DNA: TGTGCCATCAGTGAGAGAGGCAATGGCTACACCTTC. Protein sequence: CAISERGNGYTF.

This clonotype was counted a few times. The chain employs TRBV20-1 and TRBJ2-7; 7 bases match TRBD2. The length of the CDR3 is 12 residues. V trimming: 6 bases; J trimming: 5 bases; junction bases outside the gene matches: 7. Germline CDR1 and CDR2: DFQATT and SNEGSKA (reference sequence). CDR3 loop: CSAQSGTNEQYF. CDR3 coding DNA: TGCAGTGCCCAGAGCGGGACGAACGAGCAGTACTTC.

In this sample, this clonotype turned up a few times. This chain uses TRBV29-1 with TRBJ2-7; 9 positions agree with TRBD2. Germline assignment: CDR1 SQVTM and CDR2 ANQGSEA. V shed 7 bases and J 2 bases; nucleotides not matched to a gene: 6. The CDR3 sequence is 13 residues long. For the CDR3, the DNA is TGCAGCGCTCTGACTAGCGGAGCCTACGAGCAGTACTTC. It yields the protein CSALTSGAYEQYF.